Listed below are T cell receptor beta chains from one sample, sequenced in a study of blood T cells in healthy people across ages. TCRdb independently ran MiXCR on the 5' RACE reads; one entry per CDR3 protein. The repertoire includes 750,000 to 950,000 distinct CDR3 sequences, almost 30% of them detected once, and roughly a tenth sits in the top ten. In addition, the sample was reused for a study of T cells of mothers and their children.

Sequencing used blood. The receptor set was obtained from a middle-aged woman in good health. The CDR3 runs from the conserved cysteine through the conserved F or W. D genes are given only for firm matches. Expanded clones are given a class, and other clones once, few, many or no size at all.

>-|TRBV2|-|TRBJ2-7
CASRNGGITYEQYF
TGTGCCAGCAGGAACGGGGGAATTACCTACGAGCAGTACTTC
>TRBD1|TRBV2|many|TRBJ2-7
CASSGDRAHEQYF
TGTGCCAGCAGTGGGGACAGGGCCCACGAGCAGTACTTC
>-|TRBV3-1|-|TRBJ2-7
CASSRDWGGSYEQYF
TGTGCCAGCAGCCGGGACTGGGGTGGCTCCTACGAGCAGTACTTC
>-|TRBV9|few|TRBJ2-7
CASSSHRSSYEQYF
TGTGCCAGCAGCTCACACAGGAGCTCCTACGAGCAGTACTTC
>-|TRBV24-1|-|TRBJ1-6
CATSDPRDVGSPLHF
TGTGCCACCAGTGATCCCAGGGACGTTGGATCACCCCTCCACTTT
>-|TRBV5-1|-|TRBJ2-1
CASSRQGADNEQFF
TGCGCCAGCAGCAGACAAGGGGCCGACAATGAGCAGTTCTTC
>-|TRBV28|few|TRBJ1-2
CASSPPRSRGRNYGYTF
TGTGCCAGCAGCCCCCCCCGTAGCCGGGGCCGTAACTATGGCTACACCTTC
>-|TRBV7-3|-|TRBJ2-3
CASSLSPVAGPSTDTQYF
TGTGCCAGCAGCTTAAGCCCAGTGGCAGGCCCTAGCACAGATACGCAGTATTTT
>-|TRBV15|many|TRBJ2-5
CATSRPRTDGTQYF
TGTGCCACCAGCAGACCCCGGACAGATGGGACCCAGTACTTC
>TRBD2|TRBV9|few|TRBJ2-5
CASSVGVAGYQETQYF
TGTGCCAGCAGCGTAGGAGTAGCGGGGTACCAAGAGACCCAGTACTTC
>TRBD2|TRBV4-1|-|TRBJ2-5
CASSHPGLVGGPGQETRYF
TGCGCCAGCAGCCACCCGGGACTAGTGGGGGGGCCGGGACAAGAGACCCGGTACTTC
>TRBD1|TRBV6-6|many|TRBJ2-5
CASSSGGGQQETQYF
TGTGCCAGCAGTTCAGGGGGTGGGCAGCAAGAGACCCAGTACTTC
>-|TRBV12-3/TRBV12-4|many|TRBJ2-3
CASRTFGDTQYF
TGTGCCAGCAGGACTTTTGGAGATACGCAGTATTTT
>TRBD1|TRBV7-2|many|TRBJ1-2
CASSLNRGPYGYTF
TGTGCCAGCAGCTTGAACAGGGGACCCTATGGCTACACCTTC
>TRBD2|TRBV29-1|-|TRBJ2-3
CSVGPEKGLPSGGTQYF
TGCAGCGTTGGCCCAGAGAAGGGACTACCGTCTGGGGGTACGCAGTATTTT
>TRBD1|TRBV18|-|TRBJ2-2
CASSSTGTGGTGELFF
TGTGCCAGCTCATCTACCGGGACAGGCGGCACCGGGGAGCTGTTTTTT
>-|TRBV4-1|many|TRBJ2-7
CASSQGGYEQYF
TGTGCCAGCAGCCAAGGGGGGTACGAGCAGTACTTC
>-|TRBV7-3|-|TRBJ2-1
CASSFEGGGSSYNEQFF
TGTGCCAGCAGCTTCGAAGGGGGGGGATCCTCCTACAATGAGCAGTTCTTC
>-|TRBV7-2|many|TRBJ2-5
CASSHPPGRETQYF
TGTGCCAGCAGCCATCCTCCAGGGCGGGAGACCCAGTACTTC
>TRBD1|TRBV24-1|few|TRBJ1-5
CATSDPGQVNQPQHF
TGTGCCACCAGTGATCCTGGACAGGTCAATCAGCCCCAGCATTTT
>TRBD1|TRBV18|once|TRBJ1-2
CASSPSDRGYGYTF
TGTGCCAGCTCACCATCGGACAGGGGGTATGGCTACACCTTC
>TRBD1|TRBV2|few|TRBJ1-2
CASRMTGVNYGYTF
TGTGCCAGCAGGATGACAGGGGTTAACTATGGCTACACCTTC
>TRBD1|TRBV7-9|-|TRBJ2-7
CTSSFGQGAYEQYF
TGTACCAGCAGTTTTGGACAGGGGGCCTACGAGCAGTACTTC
>-|TRBV3-1|many|TRBJ2-7
CASSQGLMKGEQYF
TGTGCCAGCAGCCAAGGACTCATGAAGGGCGAGCAGTACTTC
>-|TRBV4-1|many|TRBJ2-1
CASSQDPRVSYNEQFF
TGCGCCAGCAGCCAAGACCCCAGAGTTTCCTACAATGAGCAGTTCTTC
>-|TRBV7-9|-|TRBJ2-2
CASSYHRTGSGELFF
TGTGCCAGCAGCTACCACCGGACGGGAAGCGGGGAGCTGTTTTTT
>TRBD2|TRBV5-1|-|TRBJ2-1
CASSWPGGNEQFF
TGCGCCAGCAGCTGGCCGGGGGGCAATGAGCAGTTCTTC
>-|TRBV7-9|many|TRBJ2-6
CASSRRAALRGANVLTF
TGTGCCAGCAGCCGTCGGGCAGCCCTTAGAGGGGCCAACGTCCTGACTTTC
>-|TRBV4-1|-|TRBJ1-2
CASSQEGPAIYGYTF
TGCGCCAGCAGCCAAGAAGGGCCCGCAATCTATGGCTACACCTTC